These 28 T cell receptor beta chains originate from one sample sequenced in a study of blood T cell repertoires in COVID-19. Assay used: immunoSEQ multiplex PCR; TCRdb lists only in-frame clones, some missing. The profile shows 330,000 or so clones, around 90% of them singletons. What was sequenced was peripheral blood. Source of these receptors: a man under 40 with COVID-19, enrolled during active disease.

This chain connects TRBV6-2 or TRBV6-3 to TRBJ2-7, with TRBD1 matching 10 bases. V was clipped by 4 bases and J by 0 bases; unmatched bases: 6. There are 16 residues in the CDR3. Germline CDR1 MNHEY, CDR2 SVGEGT. The DNA of the CDR3 is TGTGCCAGCAGTTCCCCGGGACAGGGGACCTCCTACGAGCAGTACTTC. The encoded protein is CASSSPGQGTSYEQYF.

The V call is TRBV7-9, the J call TRBJ2-3; 10 positions match TRBD1. The CDR3 totals 14 residues. CDR1 is SEHNR, CDR2 FQNEAQ, per germline (reference sequence). The ends lost 10 bases at V and 3 bases at J; junction bases unmatched: 7. The CDR3 DNA is TGTGCCACCTCCCGGGACAGGGGAACAGATACGCAGTATTTT. Translation: CATSRDRGTDTQYF.

Turning to this clone: At the DNA level, this CDR3 is encoded by other sequences in the same sample as well. The chain recombines TRBV19 with TRBJ2-3, with 8 nucleotides matching TRBD1. CDR1 LNHDA and CDR2 SQIVND come from the germline V gene (reference sequence). The CDR3 contains 14 residues. V was pared by 6 bases and J by 3 bases, with 5 bases of the junction left unmatched. The CDR3 here is CASSLNRGTDTQYF. CDR3 in DNA: TGTGCCAGTAGCCTAAACAGGGGGACAGATACGCAGTATTTT.

This clone was seen once. This chain uses TRBV7-3 with TRBJ2-2, with 11 bases aligning to TRBD2. Germline V gives CDR1 SGHTA, CDR2 FQGTGA. The CDR3 extends over 15 amino acids. Trimming took 5 bases from V and 4 from J; bases not matched to a gene: 3. This CDR3 reads CASSTSGSSTGELFF. The CDR3 coding sequence is TGTGCCAGCAGCACTAGCGGGAGTTCCACCGGGGAGCTGTTTTTT.

The chain combines TRBV19 with TRBJ2-3, with 8 bases matching TRBD1. V gave up 9 bases and J gave up 3 bases; unmatched junction bases: 11. The germline CDR1 and CDR2 sequences are LNHDA and SQIVND (reference sequence). This CDR3 has 15 residues. CDR3 sequence: CASSDDRGGTDTQYF. In DNA form, the CDR3 reads TGTGCCAGCTCCGATGACAGGGGTGGGACAGATACGCAGTATTTT.

The chain combines TRBV30 with TRBJ2-3; tentative D call: TRBD2 (6 bases). The CDR3 length is 15 residues. V lost 3 bases and J lost 2, with 15 bases in between. The germline V gene encodes CDR1 GTSNPN and CDR2 SVGIG (reference sequence). The CDR3: CAWSLPGTDTDTQYF. CDR3 nucleotides: TGTGCCTGGAGCCTCCCCGGGACTGACACAGATACGCAGTATTTT.

The chain uses TRBV6-5 and TRBJ2-2, with D possibly TRBD1 on 6 matching bases. V shed 6 bases and J shed 7 bases, with 15 bases lying between them. Germline CDR1 reads MNHEY; CDR2 reads SVGAGI. The CDR3 spans 14 residues. The CDR3 sequence: CASRDLGDIGELFF. The CDR3 DNA reads as TGTGCCAGCAGGGACCTCGGGGACATCGGGGAGCTGTTTTTT.

This clone was detected only a few times. The chain is built from TRBV28 and TRBJ2-7; TRBD2 aligns across 12 bases. The trim removed 5 bases at V and 4 bases at J, leaving 6 bases unmatched. This CDR3 is 15 amino acids long. CDR1 is MDHEN, CDR2 SYDVKM, per germline. CDR3 region: CASSLLAGGSYEQYF. The CDR3 DNA is TGTGCCAGCAGTCTACTAGCGGGAGGCTCGTACGAGCAGTACTTC.

The CDR3 nucleotides read TGTGCCAGCAGCTTAGATCCCCTAGCGGGGTACAATGAGCAGTTCTTC. Protein: CASSLDPLAGYNEQFF. The rearrangement links TRBV11-3 to TRBJ2-1; 9 bases are a match to TRBD2. CDR3 size: 16 residues. CDR1 is SGHNT, CDR2 YENEEA, per germline. V gave up 0 bases and J gave up 4 bases; unmatched junction bases: 4. The full variable domain, with the rest looked up from reference TRBV11-3 and TRBJ2-1, is EAGVVQSPRYKIIEKKQPVAFWCNPISGHNTLYWYLQNLGQGPELLIRYENEEAVDDSQLPKDRFSAERLKGVDSTLKIQPAELGDSAVYLCASSLDPLAGYNEQFFGPGTRLTVL.

The chain employs TRBV3-1 (or the pseudogene TRBV3-2) and TRBJ1-6, with unresolved D. Trimming cost V 0 bases and J 9 bases, with 9 bases left between them. The CDR3 is 14 amino acids. Germline CDR1 is LGHDT and CDR2 is YNNKEL (reference sequence). CDR3: CASSQESPISPLHF. In DNA form, the CDR3 reads TGTGCCAGCAGCCAAGAGAGTCCCATTTCACCCCTCCACTTT.

The chain combines TRBV28 with TRBJ1-2, with D possibly matching TRBD1 (6 bases). The CDR3 length is 13 residues. The V gene's germline CDR1 is MDHEN and CDR2 SYDVKM. Trimming pared 2 bases from V and 8 bases from J, leaving 12 bases between. This chain's CDR3 is CASSLGGDLGYTF. Here the CDR3 DNA reads TGTGCCAGCAGTTTAGGGGGCGATTTGGGCTACACCTTC.

The chain combines TRBV19 with TRBJ2-3; 8 bases match TRBD1. This CDR3 region has 17 residues. Germline trimming cut 0 bases from V and 2 bases from J; bases unmatched to any gene: 7. Germline V CDR1 and CDR2: LNHDA, SQIVND (reference sequence). In DNA, the CDR3 is TGTGCCAGTAGTATAGATCAAAACAGGGGGACCACAGATACGCAGTATTTT. This encodes CASSIDQNRGTTDTQYF.

This clone was observed a handful of times. V usage is TRBV2 and J usage is TRBJ1-2; 10 bases are a match to TRBD1. The V segment lost 7 bases and the J segment 2 bases; nucleotides outside the gene matches: 7. Per the germline V gene, CDR1 is SNHLY and CDR2 is FYNNEI. This CDR3 region has 15 residues. The CDR3 here is CASNRRGQGNYGYTF. The DNA for the CDR3 is TGTGCCAGCAATCGGAGGGGACAGGGGAACTATGGCTACACCTTC.

This clone was counted only a few times. V is TRBV19 and J is TRBJ1-2; D not resolved. V was pared by 5 bases and J by 3 bases, with 13 bases between. CDR1 and CDR2 (germline): LNHDA, SQIVND (reference sequence). This CDR3 comprises 14 residues. CDR3 sequence: CASSRASLYYGYTF. The CDR3 DNA sequence: TGTGCCAGTAGTCGAGCCTCGCTGTACTATGGCTACACCTTC.

The sample holds one count of this clone. V usage is TRBV21-1 and J usage is TRBJ1-2. TRBV21-1 is tagged as a pseudogene. The CDR3 loop spans 13 amino acids. CDR3 in DNA: TGTGCCAGCAGCAAATGTAGTAACTATGGCTACACCTTC. It translates to CASSKCSNYGYTF.

This clone was recorded many times. This sequence joins TRBV4-2 and TRBJ1-6; perhaps TRBD1 as D (6 bases). Trimming removed 4 bases at V and 10 bases at J, with 14 bases between. CDR3 length: 14 residues. CDR1 and CDR2 (germline): LGHNA, YNFKEQ. The CDR3 nucleotides read TGTGCCAGCAGCCCGGACAGAGAGTTGTCACCCCTCCACTTT. This encodes CASSPDRELSPLHF.

The J gene is TRBJ2-7, the V gene TRBV28; possible D gene TRBD2, 6 bases. CDR1 and CDR2 (germline): MDHEN, SYDVKM. The CDR3 loop spans 16 amino acids. V lost 4 bases, J lost 1 base, and 17 bases lay in between. CDR3 nucleotide sequence: TGTGCCAGCAGTTCGGGACTGGAAGGAATTTCCTACGAGCAGTACTTC. Its protein product is CASSSGLEGISYEQYF.

The chain combines TRBV6-5 with TRBJ2-4; 7 bases are shared with TRBD1. The CDR3 is 14 amino acids. Trimming took 6 bases from V and 5 from J; bases not matched to a gene: 7. In germline, CDR1 is MNHEY, CDR2 SVGAGI. The CDR3 region has the DNA TGTGCCAGCAGGGACCGGGACAGCGAAAACATTCAGTACTTC. Residues: CASRDRDSENIQYF.

This clone was observed a single time. The chain is built from TRBV6-2 or TRBV6-3 and TRBJ2-3, with 8 nucleotides matching TRBD1. V was pared by 4 bases and J by 4 bases, with 10 bases of the junction left unmatched. This CDR3 is built from 16 residues. Germline V lookup: CDR1 MNHEY, CDR2 SVGEGT. DNA for the CDR3: TGTGCCAGCAGTTCCGGACAGGGTGGCGGAGCAGATACGCAGTATTTT. Encoded protein: CASSSGQGGGADTQYF.

The gene calls are TRBV5-6 and TRBJ2-1; 8 positions match TRBD2. Germline trimming cut 5 bases from V and 6 bases from J; bases unmatched to any gene: 4. The CDR3 is 13 residues long. The germline V gene has CDR1 SGHDT and CDR2 YYEEEE. The CDR3 nucleotides read TGTGCCAGCAGGCGGACTAGCAGCAATGAGCAGTTCTTC. Protein sequence: CASRRTSSNEQFF. Supplemented by reference TRBV5-6 and TRBJ2-1, the full variable domain reads DAGVTQSPTHLIKTRGQQVTLRCSPKSGHDTVSWYQQALGQGPQFIFQYYEEEERQRGNFPDRFSGHQFPNYSSELNVNALLLGDSALYLCASRRTSSNEQFFGPGTRLTVL.

The gene calls are TRBV30 and TRBJ1-2, with D possibly matching TRBD1 (5 bases). Germline V lookup: CDR1 GTSNPN, CDR2 SVGIG (reference sequence). The CDR3 is 12 residues long. Between the trimmed V and J ends, which lost 3 bases and 3 bases, there was a span of 8 bases. The CDR3 region is CAWSLTDYGYTF. The CDR3 region has the DNA TGTGCCTGGAGCCTGACAGACTATGGCTACACCTTC.

A note on this clone: The sample contains more than one DNA sequence encoding this CDR3. The V and J genes are TRBV6-5 and TRBJ1-1, with D unresolved. Germline V gene lookup returns CDR1 MNHEY and CDR2 SVGAGI. The CDR3 runs 13 residues. The V end lost 2 bases, the J end lost 2 bases, and 6 bases lay between the germline ends. DNA for the CDR3: TGTGCCAGCAGTTACGAGGGTAACACTGAAGCTTTCTTT. This encodes CASSYEGNTEAFF.

The CDR3 sequence is CAWSVGASEKLFF. The CDR3 region has the DNA TGTGCCTGGAGTGTAGGAGCCAGTGAAAAACTGTTTTTT. J is TRBJ1-4 and V is TRBV30; unclear D gene. The CDR3 has 13 amino acids. The germline V and J ends were trimmed by 0 bases and 7 bases, with 9 bases remaining between them. The germline CDR1 and CDR2 sequences are GTSNPN and SVGIG (reference sequence).

The gene calls are TRBV24-1 and TRBJ2-2, with a weak D call TRBD1 (5 bases). Germline CDR1 reads KGHDR; CDR2 reads SFDVKD. CDR3 length: 17 residues. With 7 bases removed from V and 7 bases from J, the gap between germline ends came to 24 bases. CDR3: CATSPHMDTVFGGELFF. The DNA for the CDR3 is TGTGCCACCAGCCCCCACATGGACACGGTTTTTGGCGGGGAGCTGTTTTTT.

This sequence joins TRBV7-9 and TRBJ2-1, with 8 bases identical to TRBD1. V shed 3 bases and J 1 base; nucleotides not matched to a gene: 2. CDR3 length: 15 amino acids. In germline, CDR1 is SEHNR, CDR2 FQNEAQ (reference sequence). In nucleotides, the CDR3 is TGTGCCAGCAGCTTGACAGGGGATTCCTACAATGAGCAGTTCTTC. Translating gives CASSLTGDSYNEQFF.

The chain couples TRBV28 to TRBJ2-7, with TRBD1 matching over 7 bases. Germline CDR1 MDHEN, CDR2 SYDVKM. V trimming: 5 bases; J trimming: 2 bases; junction bases outside the gene matches: 3. The CDR3 loop spans 13 amino acids. The CDR3 bases are TGTGCCAGCAGTAAGGGGGCCACCTACGAGCAGTACTTC. Its protein is CASSKGATYEQYF.

The chain carries TRBV28 and TRBJ1-5, with D perhaps matching TRBD1 (5 bases). CDR1 and CDR2 from the germline V gene are MDHEN and SYDVKM. The V and J ends lost 5 bases and 9 bases respectively, with 20 bases between them. The CDR3 has 15 amino acids. The CDR3 bases are TGTGCCAGCAGTCCCCCGGGCAGGGCCCTTGGGCCCCAGCATTTT. This translates into CASSPPGRALGPQHF.

V and J are TRBV7-3 and TRBJ1-2; 10 positions agree with TRBD1. Germline V gives CDR1 SGHTA, CDR2 FQGTGA. V gave up 4 bases and J gave up 4 bases; unmatched junction bases: 18. There are 19 residues in the CDR3. Here the CDR3 reads CASSSRRSRGTGATYGYTF. DNA for the CDR3: TGTGCCAGCAGCTCTAGAAGAAGCCGGGGGACAGGGGCAACCTATGGCTACACCTTC.